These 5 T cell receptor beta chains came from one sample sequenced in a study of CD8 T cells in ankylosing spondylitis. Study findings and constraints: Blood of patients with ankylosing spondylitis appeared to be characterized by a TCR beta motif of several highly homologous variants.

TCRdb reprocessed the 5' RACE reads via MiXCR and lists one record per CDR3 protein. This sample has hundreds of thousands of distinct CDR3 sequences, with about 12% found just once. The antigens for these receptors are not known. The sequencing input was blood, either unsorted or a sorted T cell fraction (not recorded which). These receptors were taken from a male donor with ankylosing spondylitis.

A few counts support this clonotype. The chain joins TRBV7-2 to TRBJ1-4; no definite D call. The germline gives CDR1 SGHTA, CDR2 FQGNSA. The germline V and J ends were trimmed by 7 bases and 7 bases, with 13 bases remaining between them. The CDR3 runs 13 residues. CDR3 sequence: CASTSAPFEKLFF. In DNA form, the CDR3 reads TGTGCCAGCACTTCGGCTCCTTTTGAAAAACTGTTTTTT.

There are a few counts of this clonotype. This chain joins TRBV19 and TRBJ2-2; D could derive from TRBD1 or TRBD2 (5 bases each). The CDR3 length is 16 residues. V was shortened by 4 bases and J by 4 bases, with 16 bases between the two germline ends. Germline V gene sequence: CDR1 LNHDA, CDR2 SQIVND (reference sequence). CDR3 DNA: TGTGCCAGTAGTAGAGGTTTGGGGGAGCGCACCGGGGAGCTGTTTTTT. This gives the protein CASSRGLGERTGELFF.

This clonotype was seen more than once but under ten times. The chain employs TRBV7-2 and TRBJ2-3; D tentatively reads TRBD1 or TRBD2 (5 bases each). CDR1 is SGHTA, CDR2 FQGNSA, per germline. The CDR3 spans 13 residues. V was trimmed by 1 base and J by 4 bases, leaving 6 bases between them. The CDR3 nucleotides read TGTGCCAGCAGCTTAGTGGGACCAGATACGCAGTATTTT. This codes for CASSLVGPDTQYF.

The CDR3 sequence: CASSAQDRDNTGELFF. The CDR3, as DNA: TGTGCCAGCAGCGCACAAGACAGGGACAACACCGGGGAGCTGTTTTTT. The V gene is TRBV9, the J gene TRBJ2-2, with 7 bases fitting TRBD1. Germline CDR1 SGDLS, CDR2 YYNGEE. With V trimmed by 3 bases and J by 2 bases, 7 bases remained unmatched. The CDR3 runs 16 residues.

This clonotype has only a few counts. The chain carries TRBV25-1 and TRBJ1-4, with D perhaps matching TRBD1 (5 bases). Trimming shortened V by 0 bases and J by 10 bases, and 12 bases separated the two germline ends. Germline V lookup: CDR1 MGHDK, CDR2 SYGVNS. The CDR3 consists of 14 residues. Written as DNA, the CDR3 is TGTGCCAGCAGTGAATATTTCGGGACTGCAAAACTGTTTTTT. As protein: CASSEYFGTAKLFF.